The 20 T cell receptor beta chains reported below all come from one sample, sequenced in a study of CD8+ T cells in alopecia areata. Sequencing templates came from extracted RNA that was reverse transcribed into cDNA. Some clones are missing from TCRdb's copy, which holds only in-frame ones; the method was immunoSEQ multiplex PCR. The sample records several thousand clones, about three fifths being singletons. Treatment meaning: oral pan-JAK inhibitor, 5-10 mg twice daily. Samples from alopecia areata patients were lesional scalp punch biopsies and peripheral blood. The material was skin, obtained at week 4, from a patient treated with tofacitinib. The source is a human donor with alopecia areata.

The rearrangement joins TRBV4-1 to TRBJ1-1; D unresolved. The V end was cut by 5 bases, the J end by 3 bases, with 13 bases between. Germline CDR1 and CDR2: MGHRA and YSYEKL. The CDR3 spans 14 residues. CDR3 region: CASSSSVKDTEAFF. CDR3 coding DNA: TGCGCCAGCAGCTCCTCGGTGAAAGACACTGAAGCTTTCTTT.

V gene TRBV7-2 combines with J gene TRBJ2-7, with 10 nucleotides matching TRBD2. Germline CDR1 and CDR2: SGHTA and FQGNSA. The CDR3 is 15 residues long. Unmatched junction bases numbered 9, after V lost 3 bases and J lost 7 bases. The CDR3: CASSFSGRLGGEQYF. The CDR3 DNA follows: TGTGCCAGCAGCTTTAGCGGGAGGTTAGGTGGGGAGCAGTACTTC. Based on the CDR3 plus reference TRBV7-2 and TRBJ2-7, the full variable domain is GAGVSQSPSNKVTEKGKDVELRCDPISGHTALYWYRQSLGQGLEFLIYFQGNSAPDKSGLPSDRFSAERTGGSVSTLTIQRTQQEDSAVYLCASSFSGRLGGEQYFGPGTRLTVT.

This rearrangement joins TRBV5-1 to TRBJ2-5; 12 bases fit TRBD2. The CDR3 runs 15 residues. The germline CDR1 and CDR2 sequences are SGHRS and YFSETQ. The V segment lost 6 bases and the J segment 1 base; nucleotides outside the gene matches: 4. The CDR3 nucleotides read TGCGCCAGCACGACTAGCGGGAGTCTCCAAGAGACCCAGTACTTC. This encodes CASTTSGSLQETQYF.

The CDR3, as DNA: TGTGCCAGCAGCAACGACCGAGATACGCAGTATTTT. This translates into CASSNDRDTQYF. This chain joins TRBV5-5 and TRBJ2-3; D ambiguous. In germline, CDR1 is SGHKS, CDR2 YYEKEE (reference sequence). V gave up 4 bases and J gave up 5 bases, with 8 bases separating them. The CDR3 sequence is 12 residues long.

Sample share makes this clone large. V usage is TRBV29-1 and J usage is TRBJ2-1; the D call may be TRBD1 or TRBD2 (7 bases each). The CDR3 consists of 19 residues. Germline V gene lookup returns CDR1 SQVTM and CDR2 ANQGSEA. Deletions cut 5 bases from V and 1 base from J, with 27 bases between. CDR3 coding DNA: TGCAGCGTTACGTCCCCAGGGGGGGGTTCTCGGACATCCTACAATGAGCAGTTCTTC. Amino acids: CSVTSPGGGSRTSYNEQFF.

V and J are TRBV18 and TRBJ1-4; no definite D call. Trimming stripped 4 bases from V and 4 bases from J, with 19 bases between. Germline V lookup: CDR1 KGHSH, CDR2 LQKENI. This CDR3 spans 17 amino acids. CDR3 loop: CASSLEAEQWSNEKLFF. The CDR3, as DNA: TGTGCCAGCTCACTAGAGGCGGAACAGTGGAGTAATGAAAAACTGTTTTTT.

This rearrangement joins TRBV21-1 to TRBJ2-5; TRBD2 reflects the table's D call only, with no check against the DNA. TRBV21-1 is a documented pseudogene. This CDR3 is 14 amino acids long. CDR3 region: CATLVGVLGETQYF. The CDR3 DNA reads TGTGCCACCCTCGTGGGAGTGCTCGGCGAGACCCAGTACTTC.

The chain links TRBV4-2 to TRBJ2-3, with a possible D match to TRBD2 (6 bases). CDR3 length: 15 residues. CDR1 and CDR2 (germline): LGHNA, YNFKEQ. V was shortened by 4 bases and J by 2 bases, with 13 bases between the two germline ends. This CDR3 reads CASSLTGEYTDTQYF. Here the CDR3 DNA reads TGTGCCAGCAGCCTCACGGGGGAATACACAGATACGCAGTATTTT.

In nucleotides, the CDR3 is TGCGCCAGCAGCTTGGCCGGACTAGCGGGGGAACAAGAGACCCAGTACTTC. Encoded protein: CASSLAGLAGEQETQYF. The V and J genes are TRBV5-1 and TRBJ2-5, with TRBD2 identical over 13 bases. The J segment lost 2 bases and the V segment lost 0 bases, leaving 4 bases of the junction unmatched. CDR3 length: 17 residues. Germline CDR1 and CDR2: SGHRS and YFSETQ.

This clone was seen more than once but under ten times. The gene calls are TRBV25-1 and TRBJ2-5; tentatively, D is TRBD1 or TRBD2 (5 bases each). Trimming took off 6 bases at V and 4 bases at J, with 15 bases between the two ends. This CDR3 has 14 amino acids. In germline, CDR1 is MGHDK, CDR2 SYGVNS. The chain's CDR3 is CASRPPGAGETQYF. CDR3 nucleotides: TGTGCCAGCAGGCCCCCCGGGGCGGGAGAGACCCAGTACTTC. Combining the CDR3 with reference TRBV25-1 and TRBJ2-5 gives the whole variable domain EADIYQTPRYLVIGTGKKITLECSQTMGHDKMYWYQQDPGMELHLIHYSYGVNSTEKGDLSSESTVSRIRTEHFPLTLESARPSHTSQYLCASRPPGAGETQYFGPGTRLLVL.

The chain combines TRBV25-1 with TRBJ2-7, with 10 bases that match TRBD1. This CDR3 is 17 amino acids long. Trimming took 8 bases from V and 6 from J; bases not matched to a gene: 19. Germline V lookup: CDR1 MGHDK, CDR2 SYGVNS. CDR3 loop: CASAPQGQGVFSGEQYF. CDR3 bases: TGTGCCAGCGCGCCACAAGGACAGGGGGTGTTCTCTGGCGAGCAGTACTTC.

This clone qualifies as large. The chain has TRBV28 and TRBJ2-7, with a tentative D call TRBD1 (7 bases). The CDR3 sequence is 17 residues long. Germline V CDR1 and CDR2: MDHEN, SYDVKM. The ends were cut back, 4 bases at V and 0 bases at J, with 19 bases in the middle. The CDR3 DNA follows: TGTGCCAGCAGTTCATCCTTCGCGGGACAGCACTCCTACGAGCAGTACTTC. This encodes CASSSSFAGQHSYEQYF.

The chain joins TRBV5-1 to TRBJ2-1; 9 bases are a match to TRBD2. The length of the CDR3 is 17 residues. The trim removed 3 bases at V and 2 bases at J, leaving 9 bases unmatched. CDR1 SGHRS and CDR2 YFSETQ come from the germline V gene. For the CDR3, the DNA is TGCGCCAGCAGCTCCTCCGGGACTAGCAGTCCCTACAATGAGCAGTTCTTC. The encoded protein is CASSSSGTSSPYNEQFF.

This CDR3 is CASTLSASGVSSYNEQFF. The CDR3 nucleotides are TGTGCCAGCACCCTTAGCGCCAGCGGGGTAAGCTCCTACAATGAGCAGTTCTTC. This chain joins TRBV7-8 and TRBJ2-1, with 7 positions matching TRBD2. The length of the CDR3 is 18 residues. V gave up 7 bases and J gave up 0 bases; unmatched junction bases: 15. Germline CDR1 and CDR2: SGHVS and FQNEAQ. Full variable domain (outside the CDR3, taken from reference TRBV7-8 and TRBJ2-1): GAGVSQSPRYKVAKRGQDVALRCDPISGHVSLFWYQQALGQGPEFLTYFQNEAQLDKSGLPSDRFFAERPEGSVSTLKIQRTQQEDSAVYLCASTLSASGVSSYNEQFFGPGTRLTVL.

The chain employs TRBV7-2 and TRBJ1-1; D not certain. With 8 bases removed from V and 4 bases from J, the gap between germline ends came to 8 bases. The CDR3 runs 11 residues. Germline V lookup: CDR1 SGHTA, CDR2 FQGNSA. The DNA for the CDR3 is TGTGCCAGCGGTATGGGCACTGAAGCTTTCTTT. It is translated as CASGMGTEAFF.

This clone has only a few counts. This chain uses TRBV7-9 with TRBJ1-5; D remains ambiguous. The CDR3 spans 12 residues. With 2 bases removed from V and 4 bases from J, the gap between germline ends came to 3 bases. Looked up from germline, CDR1 is SEHNR and CDR2 is FQNEAQ (reference sequence). The CDR3 sequence: CASSLPNQPQHF. CDR3 coding DNA: TGTGCCAGCAGCTTACCTAATCAGCCCCAGCATTTT.

The chain combines TRBV9 with TRBJ2-2; the D gene is possibly TRBD2 (6 bases). Per germline, CDR1 SGDLS and CDR2 YYNGEE. V lost 1 base and J lost 7, with 17 bases in between. This CDR3 has 16 amino acids. As DNA, the CDR3 is TGTGCCAGCAGCGTATGGTCGGGAGAGAGCATCGGGGAGCTGTTTTTT. Its translation is CASSVWSGESIGELFF.

Notes on this clone: At one end the junction does not follow the germline gene, possibly because of a read error. Other DNA variants within this sample encode the same CDR3. The V gene is TRBV4-1, the J gene TRBJ2-4; 8 bases line up with TRBD2. The CDR3 covers 18 residues. CDR1 and CDR2 from the germline V gene are MGHRA and YSYEKL. CDR3 region: CASSQDRVGRAGSSIQYF. As DNA, the CDR3 is TGCGCTAGCAGCCAAGATAGGGTCGGGAGGGCCGGTTCGTCCATTCAGTACTTC.

This sequence joins TRBV6-6 and TRBJ2-5; tentatively, D is TRBD1 (5 bases). V was pared by 2 bases and J by 1 base, with 8 bases between. Germline assignment: CDR1 MNHNY and CDR2 SVGAGI (reference sequence). CDR3 length equals 14 residues. The CDR3 sequence: CASSYVRVQETQYF. The CDR3 DNA sequence: TGTGCCAGCAGTTACGTCAGGGTCCAAGAGACCCAGTACTTC.

The chain combines TRBV4-1 with TRBJ1-1; D is perhaps TRBD1 (6 bases). Between the trimmed V and J ends, which lost 5 bases and 5 bases, there was a span of 12 bases. CDR3 size: 13 residues. Germline-derived CDR1 and CDR2 are MGHRA and YSYEKL. The CDR3 nucleotides read TGCGCCAGCAGCACCGGACAGACAACTGAAGCTTTCTTT. Its protein is CASSTGQTTEAFF.